A single sample is the source of the 8 T cell receptor beta chains below, sequenced in a study of blood T cell repertoires in COVID-19. Some clones are missing from TCRdb's copy, which holds only in-frame ones; the method was immunoSEQ multiplex PCR. Of over 200,000 clones in the sample, 89% were seen once. The material sequenced was peripheral blood. The receptors here all came from a man aged 55 to 70 who had recovered from COVID-19.

The rearrangement uses TRBV9 and TRBJ1-6, with D perhaps matching TRBD1 (6 bases). The CDR3 runs 17 residues. The V and J ends lost 0 bases and 0 bases respectively, with 10 bases between them. Germline CDR1 and CDR2: SGDLS and YYNGEE. Here the CDR3 DNA reads TGTGCCAGCAGCGTAGCGGGACACAGCTCCTATAATTCACCCCTCCACTTT. Translation: CASSVAGHSSYNSPLHF. The variable domain in full, completed from reference TRBV9 and TRBJ1-6, reads DSGVTQTPKHLITATGQRVTLRCSPRSGDLSVYWYQQSLDQGLQFLIQYYNGEERAKGNILERFSAQQFPDLHSELNLSSLELGDSALYFCASSVAGHSSYNSPLHFGNGTRLTVT.

V and J are TRBV12-5 and TRBJ2-1; D possibly corresponds to TRBD1 (5 bases). The CDR3 consists of 12 residues. Germline lookup yields CDR1 LGHNT and CDR2 FRNRAP. Trimming took 6 bases from V and 9 from J, leaving 12 bases between them. The CDR3 DNA is TGTGCTAGTGGCGTGGACATTGGTGAGCAGTTCTTC. Translated: CASGVDIGEQFF.

The chain employs TRBV20-1 and TRBJ2-1; D not certain. V shed 0 bases and J shed 9 bases, with 6 bases lying between them. This CDR3 has 11 residues. Germline V gives CDR1 DFQATT, CDR2 SNEGSKA (reference sequence). CDR3 region: CSARDRSEQFF. CDR3 bases: TGCAGTGCTAGAGACCGGAGTGAGCAGTTCTTC.

The chain combines TRBV29-1 with TRBJ2-6; no definite D call. Germline-derived CDR1 and CDR2 are SQVTM and ANQGSEA. CDR3 size: 14 residues. The ends were cut back, 5 bases at V and 0 bases at J, with 8 bases in the middle. The DNA for the CDR3 is TGCAGCGTTTTTCTGAGCTCTGGGGCCAACGTCCTGACTTTC. Translation gives CSVFLSSGANVLTF.

This chain uses TRBV7-9 with TRBJ2-1; 8 nucleotides align to TRBD2. Per germline, CDR1 SEHNR and CDR2 FQNEAQ (reference sequence). This CDR3 region has 18 residues. The J segment lost 0 bases and the V segment lost 1 base, leaving 8 bases of the junction unmatched. The CDR3 spells CASSLEYQRGSSYNEQFF. The CDR3 DNA reads TGTGCCAGCAGCTTAGAATATCAGCGGGGGAGCTCCTACAATGAGCAGTTCTTC.

The V call is TRBV5-1, the J call TRBJ1-1, with 7 bases lining up with TRBD1. The V gene's germline CDR1 is SGHRS and CDR2 YFSETQ. V trimming: 1 base; J trimming: 5 bases; junction bases outside the gene matches: 2. The CDR3 runs 13 residues. The CDR3 nucleotides are TGCGCCAGCAGCTTGACAGGGGAGACTGAAGCTTTCTTT. Its translation is CASSLTGETEAFF.

J is TRBJ1-2 and V is TRBV5-1; D is undetermined. The CDR3 sequence is 14 residues long. Trimming stripped 3 bases from V and 7 bases from J, with 16 bases between. Germline V gene data show CDR1 as SGHRS and CDR2 as YFSETQ. The CDR3 DNA reads as TGCGCCAGCAGCTCCCTCGCGGGCGAAGCTGGCTACACCTTC. It codes for CASSSLAGEAGYTF.

The chain carries TRBV5-1 and TRBJ1-1; D call uncertain. Trimming left V 2 bases short and J 4 bases short, with 15 bases between. Per germline, CDR1 SGHRS and CDR2 YFSETQ. The CDR3 is made up of 15 amino acids. In DNA, the CDR3 is TGCGCCAGCAGCTTCGTTCCTATCCCTCCCACTGAAGCTTTCTTT. Translation gives CASSFVPIPPTEAFF.